These 4 T cell receptor beta chains originate from one sample sequenced in a study of T cells in women clearing cervical HPV infection. Using immunoSEQ multiplex PCR, the repertoire was profiled, and TCRdb retains in-frame clones only, with some absent. The table lists under 40,000 clones. Specimen: blood buffy coat. Source of these receptors: a woman between 18 and 70 years old with a cervical HPV16 infection that either progressed to CIN3+ or cleared (not recorded which).

A remark on this clone: The DNA ends 3 residues before the CDR3 does, and the rest of the CDR3 is filled in from the germline J gene. The chain carries TRBV19 and TRBJ2-4; possibly TRBD1 for D (6 bases). Germline V gene lookup returns CDR1 LNHDA and CDR2 SQIVND (reference sequence). The CDR3 is made up of 15 amino acids. The chain's CDR3 is CASSIEAGENQPQYF. The part of the CDR3 DNA that was read is TGTGCCAGTAGTATAGAGGCAGGGGAGAATCAGCCT.

Comment on this clone: The read ends 3 residues shy of where the CDR3 ends; the end is completed using the germline J gene. The genes are TRBV11-3 and TRBJ2-2, with 9 bases lining up with TRBD1. CDR3 length equals 14 residues. CDR1 and CDR2 (germline): SGHNT, YENEEA. V was clipped by 5 bases and J by 7 bases; unmatched bases: 5. The CDR3 protein is CASSRRTGVGELFF. The CDR3 DNA, read in part, is TGTGCCAGCAGCAGGAGGACAGGGGTCGGGGAG.

For this clone: The missing CDR3 end, 3 residues past where the read stops, is filled in from the germline J gene. V gene TRBV19 combines with J gene TRBJ2-7, with 7 positions matching TRBD1. V lost 5 bases to trimming and J lost 4 bases; unmatched junction nucleotides: 5. CDR1 and CDR2 from the germline V gene are LNHDA and SQIVND (reference sequence). This CDR3 has 13 amino acids. The part of the CDR3 DNA that was read is TGTGCCAGTAGTCCTGGGACAGAGTACGAG. Translated, it gives CASSPGTEYE. The entire CDR3 sequence reads CASSPGTEYEQYF.

About this clone: The read finishes 3 residues shy of the CDR3 end, and the germline J gene is used to complete it. The gene calls are TRBV19 and TRBJ1-4; D is perhaps TRBD1 (5 bases). Germline V lookup: CDR1 LNHDA, CDR2 SQIVND (reference sequence). The CDR3 consists of 16 residues. CDR3 sequence: CASSITTGSGANVLFF. The CDR3 bases that were read are TGTGCCAGTAGTATAACAACAGGCTCTGGGGCCAACGTA.